The 26 T cell receptor beta chains below all came from one sample that was sequenced in a study of shared clonotypes between healthy human individuals. Selected positively for CCR7 and CD45RO-negative, naive CD8 cells excluded terminally differentiated effector memory CD45RA+ cells. Sequencing used immunoSEQ multiplex PCR; TCRdb keeps in-frame clones, though not all of them. The sample records about 2 million clones, approximately 95% being singletons. Input material: naive CD8+ T cells sorted from blood. Receptor source: a man aged 18-30 years in good health.

Notes on this clone: Other DNA sequences from this sample encode an identical CDR3 as well. The chain couples TRBV28 to TRBJ2-2; D gene ambiguous. CDR1 is MDHEN, CDR2 SYDVKM, per germline. V was shortened by 3 bases and J by 4 bases, with 6 bases between the two germline ends. The CDR3 runs to 13 residues. Here the CDR3 reads CASSFRGTGELFF. The CDR3 DNA reads TGTGCCAGCAGTTTCCGCGGCACCGGGGAGCTGTTTTTT.

The rearrangement links TRBV6-1 to TRBJ2-6; D gene uncertain. Germline V gives CDR1 MNHNS, CDR2 SASEGT. V lost 3 bases and J lost 2, with 20 bases in between. The CDR3 extends over 19 amino acids. CDR3 sequence: CASSEEQMPTLAGANVLTF. The CDR3 DNA reads as TGTGCCAGCAGTGAGGAACAGATGCCAACCCTGGCTGGGGCCAACGTCCTGACTTTC.

The V and J genes are TRBV10-1 and TRBJ2-1; the D gene is possibly TRBD1 (6 bases). The V end was cut by 6 bases, the J end by 0 bases, with 15 bases between. This CDR3 spans 16 amino acids. Germline V gives CDR1 WNHNN, CDR2 SYGVQD (reference sequence). DNA for the CDR3: TGCGCCAGCAGCGAGATACAGGGTAGCTCCTACAATGAGCAGTTCTTC. It encodes CASSEIQGSSYNEQFF.

The genes are TRBV2 and TRBJ2-7; tentative D call: TRBD2 (6 bases). The CDR3 runs to 14 residues. Trimming took off 7 bases at V and 7 bases at J, with 20 bases between the two ends. Germline lookup yields CDR1 SNHLY and CDR2 FYNNEI. The DNA of the CDR3 is TGTGCCAGCATCCAAAAGGAGGGTTCTAGAGAGCAGTACTTC. This gives the protein CASIQKEGSREQYF.

The chain carries TRBV9 and TRBJ2-3, with D perhaps matching TRBD2 (7 bases). V lost 4 bases to trimming and J lost 5 bases, with 17 bases between them. In germline, CDR1 is SGDLS, CDR2 YYNGEE. The CDR3 loop spans 15 amino acids. CDR3 sequence reads: CASSREGGGGDTQYF. CDR3 nucleotides: TGTGCCAGCAGCAGGGAGGGGGGCGGTGGAGATACGCAGTATTTT.

The chain couples TRBV4-3 to TRBJ1-2; the D is unclear. The CDR3 runs to 15 residues. V shed 1 base and J shed 4 bases, with 13 bases lying between them. The germline gives CDR1 LGHNA, CDR2 YSLEER. The CDR3 nucleotides read TGCGCCAGCAGCCAAGGGGCAGGAGACCCCTATGGCTACACCTTC. Protein sequence: CASSQGAGDPYGYTF.

J is TRBJ1-1 and V is TRBV27, with 8 bases lining up with TRBD1. CDR1 is MNHEY, CDR2 SMNVEV, per germline (reference sequence). The CDR3 has 13 amino acids. Trimming removed 5 bases from V and 5 bases from J; junction bases left unmatched: 4. Here the CDR3 DNA reads TGTGCCAGCAGTAACAGGGGGAGTACTGAAGCTTTCTTT. It translates to CASSNRGSTEAFF.

This clone appeared a few times. The chain has TRBV14 and TRBJ2-2, with 7 positions matching TRBD1. CDR1 SGHDN and CDR2 FVKESK come from the germline V gene. J lost 6 bases, V lost 5 bases, and 3 bases had no gene match. The CDR3 loop spans 13 amino acids. The CDR3 loop reads CASSFDRAGELFF. The CDR3 nucleotides read TGTGCCAGCAGCTTCGACAGGGCCGGGGAGCTGTTTTTT.

J is TRBJ2-1 and V is TRBV9; 11 nucleotides match TRBD2. Germline trimming cut 4 bases from V and 7 bases from J; bases unmatched to any gene: 7. Germline assignment: CDR1 SGDLS and CDR2 YYNGEE. The CDR3 totals 15 residues. The CDR3 region has the DNA TGTGCCAGCAGCTTTAGCGGGAGGGCCTCAAATGAGCAGTTCTTC. Its protein is CASSFSGRASNEQFF.

CDR3 residues: CASRITSISPLHF. CDR3 coding DNA: TGTGCCAGCAGGATAACCTCGATTTCACCCCTCCACTTT. The gene calls are TRBV27 and TRBJ1-6; D gene uncertain. In germline, CDR1 is MNHEY, CDR2 SMNVEV (reference sequence). Deletions cut 6 bases from V and 9 bases from J, with 12 bases between. There are 13 residues in the CDR3.

This rearrangement joins TRBV5-1 to TRBJ1-1; D is unclear. Germline lookup yields CDR1 SGHRS and CDR2 YFSETQ. V was clipped by 2 bases and J by 3 bases, with 11 bases between them. The CDR3 is made up of 14 amino acids. The CDR3 sequence: CASSLPGYDTEAFF. The CDR3 DNA reads as TGCGCCAGCAGCTTACCGGGGTACGACACTGAAGCTTTCTTT.

The chain combines TRBV27 with TRBJ1-1, with unresolved D. With 2 bases removed from V and 1 base from J, the gap between germline ends came to 11 bases. Germline CDR1 and CDR2: MNHEY and SMNVEV (reference sequence). The CDR3 covers 15 residues. DNA of the CDR3: TGTGCCAGCAGTTTACTCGGCCTGGGGAACACTGAAGCTTTCTTT. Protein sequence: CASSLLGLGNTEAFF.

The chain joins TRBV10-3 to TRBJ2-2; 7 bases agree with TRBD2. After removal of 3 bases from V and 1 base from J, the junction contained 2 bases not matched to a gene. Per germline, CDR1 ENHRY and CDR2 SYGVKD. This CDR3 is built from 15 residues. As DNA, the CDR3 is TGTGCCATCAGTGAAGGGAGGGAGAACACCGGGGAGCTGTTTTTT. Residues: CAISEGRENTGELFF.

The chain couples TRBV10-3 to TRBJ2-7; 9 nucleotides agree with TRBD1. The CDR3 is made up of 15 amino acids. V dropped 0 bases and J dropped 3; count of bases not matched to a gene: 3. Germline V gene sequence: CDR1 ENHRY, CDR2 SYGVKD. The CDR3 DNA sequence: TGTGCCATCAGTGAGTCGACAGGGGGTATCTACGAGCAGTACTTC. The encoded protein is CAISESTGGIYEQYF.

The chain carries TRBV25-1 and TRBJ2-5; D may be TRBD2 (6 bases). The germline V and J ends were trimmed by 7 bases and 4 bases, with 19 bases remaining between them. This CDR3 comprises 15 residues. Germline CDR1 and CDR2: MGHDK and SYGVNS. The chain's CDR3 is CASTLMELEGETQYF. The CDR3, as DNA: TGTGCCAGCACCCTGATGGAGTTGGAGGGAGAGACCCAGTACTTC.

The table lists this clone with a few counts. J is TRBJ1-2 and V is TRBV11-2; D may be TRBD1 (5 bases). The CDR3 extends over 14 amino acids. The V end was cut by 1 base, the J end by 7 bases, with 13 bases between. CDR1 and CDR2 (germline): SGHAT, FQNNGV. The CDR3 is CASSLGIGVGGYTF. The CDR3 DNA reads TGTGCCAGCAGCTTAGGAATAGGGGTTGGTGGCTACACCTTC.

The V gene is TRBV9, the J gene TRBJ1-6; TRBD1 aligns across 8 bases. The trim removed 3 bases at V and 9 bases at J, leaving 5 bases unmatched. The CDR3 extends over 14 amino acids. Germline CDR1 is SGDLS and CDR2 is YYNGEE. The chain's CDR3 is CASSGDRGLSPLHF. The CDR3 DNA is TGTGCCAGCAGCGGCGACAGGGGCCTTTCACCCCTCCACTTT. The full variable domain, with the rest looked up from reference TRBV9 and TRBJ1-6, is DSGVTQTPKHLITATGQRVTLRCSPRSGDLSVYWYQQSLDQGLQFLIQYYNGEERAKGNILERFSAQQFPDLHSELNLSSLELGDSALYFCASSGDRGLSPLHFGNGTRLTVT.

The sample holds one count of this clone. V usage is TRBV6-5 and J usage is TRBJ2-7; D is ambiguous. Germline V gives CDR1 MNHEY, CDR2 SVGAGI. Trimming took 4 bases from V and 7 from J, leaving 20 bases between them. The CDR3 is made up of 15 amino acids. The DNA of the CDR3 is TGTGCCAGCAGTTCACCGGGCCGAAAGGGATTGGAGCAGTACTTC. Translation: CASSSPGRKGLEQYF.

This clone appeared once. The J gene is TRBJ2-7, the V gene TRBV7-9; D gene ambiguous. V shed 1 base and J shed 6 bases, with 10 bases lying between them. The CDR3 has 13 amino acids. Per germline, CDR1 SEHNR and CDR2 FQNEAQ (reference sequence). Here the CDR3 reads CASSLEMLGEQYF. CDR3 sequence (DNA): TGTGCCAGCAGCTTAGAAATGTTGGGCGAGCAGTACTTC.

The V gene is TRBV7-9, the J gene TRBJ2-4; D is uncertain. This CDR3 spans 16 amino acids. Looked up from germline, CDR1 is SEHNR and CDR2 is FQNEAQ (reference sequence). The ends were cut back, 1 base at V and 0 bases at J, with 10 bases in the middle. The CDR3 spells CASSLVAGLAKNIQYF. In DNA, the CDR3 is TGTGCCAGCAGCTTAGTCGCAGGTCTAGCCAAAAACATTCAGTACTTC.

The V gene is TRBV4-3, the J gene TRBJ2-1; no clear D gene. Trimming stripped 1 base from V and 4 bases from J, with 8 bases between. Germline CDR1 reads LGHNA; CDR2 reads YSLEER. The CDR3 loop spans 14 amino acids. In DNA, the CDR3 is TGCGCCAGCAGCCAAGTCGCCAGTTACAATGAGCAGTTCTTC. Translated, it gives CASSQVASYNEQFF.

The V gene is TRBV10-2, the J gene TRBJ2-1; D is ambiguous. Germline V gene lookup returns CDR1 WSHSY and CDR2 SAAADI. The germline V and J ends were trimmed by 0 bases and 4 bases, with 10 bases remaining between them. The CDR3 runs to 15 residues. In DNA, the CDR3 is TGCGCCAGCAGTGAGTCGGCAGTAGTATACAATGAGCAGTTCTTC. Protein product: CASSESAVVYNEQFF.

As regards this clone: The sample carries other DNA sequences with the same CDR3. The chain carries TRBV19 and TRBJ2-7; 8 positions agree with TRBD1. The CDR3 contains 12 residues. With 5 bases clipped from V and 4 bases from J, the junction kept 1 base outside the gene matches. Per the germline V gene, CDR1 is LNHDA and CDR2 is SQIVND (reference sequence). CDR3 sequence reads: CASSGTGYEQYF. The CDR3 coding sequence is TGTGCCAGTAGTGGGACAGGTTACGAGCAGTACTTC.

This clone was recorded a few times. The rearrangement joins TRBV18 to TRBJ2-7; D gene uncertain. The CDR3 length is 16 residues. V was pared by 2 bases and J by 1 base, with 15 bases between. CDR1 KGHSH and CDR2 LQKENI come from the germline V gene. This chain's CDR3 is CASSPYQRTSSYEQYF. The CDR3 DNA is TGTGCCAGCTCACCATACCAGCGTACATCTTCCTACGAGCAGTACTTC.

The V call is TRBV27, the J call TRBJ1-4; TRBD1 is a possible D gene (6 bases). The germline V gene has CDR1 MNHEY and CDR2 SMNVEV (reference sequence). Trimming removed 5 bases from V and 1 base from J, with 14 bases in between. The CDR3 consists of 16 residues. For the CDR3, the DNA is TGTGCCAGCAGTCTCGTCCCACAGGGAACTAATGAAAAACTGTTTTTT. It yields the protein CASSLVPQGTNEKLFF.

The rearrangement joins TRBV11-3 to TRBJ2-1; 9 bases are shared with TRBD2. CDR3 length: 17 amino acids. Germline CDR1 reads SGHNT; CDR2 reads YENEEA. Trimming at V came to 0 bases and at J to 6 bases, leaving 9 bases not matched to a gene. The CDR3 here is CASSLDNSGSGVNEQFF. For the CDR3, the DNA is TGTGCCAGCAGCTTAGATAATAGCGGGAGTGGGGTCAATGAGCAGTTCTTC.